This T cell receptor (beta chain) was documented in a study of blood T cell repertoires in COVID-19. Across the whole study: COVID-19 samples from acute and convalescent phases originated in the United States, Italy and Spain. Sources were T cells, B-cell-depleted T cells, or PBMCs; the material itself was cDNA or gDNA.

Germline V gives CDR1 SGHDN, CDR2 FVKESK. The CDR3 is 16 residues long. Trimming cost V 3 bases and J 4 bases; bases outside gene matches: 7. The data were produced by immunoSEQ multiplex PCR, yet TCRdb's version contains in-frame clones alone and is incomplete. The data contain about 250,000 clones, about 88% of them singletons. For recovered donors of Cohort 3, there were two negative PCRs, clearance, or symptom resolution. Material for sequencing was PBMCs or T cells enriched from blood (not recorded which). The TCR was taken from a woman between 45 and 65 years old who had recovered from COVID-19. The chain employs TRBV14 and TRBJ2-1; 9 bases agree with TRBD2. The CDR3 here is CASSQLAGEAYNEQFF. For the CDR3, the DNA is TGTGCCAGCAGCCAGTTAGCGGGAGAGGCATACAATGAGCAGTTCTTC.